The 15 T cell receptor beta chains presented below share a single source sample, sequenced in a study of control samples from healthy donors and cancer patients. Sequencing was performed with immunoSEQ multiplex PCR; in TCRdb, only in-frame clones are kept and a portion is missing. The profile shows 120,000 to 150,000 clones, 90% to 95% of them singletons. The source material was blood. These TCRs come from a middle-aged man in good health.

The chain is built from TRBV28 and TRBJ1-2, with D maybe TRBD1 (5 bases). CDR3 length: 16 amino acids. V shed 3 bases and J shed 4 bases, with 18 bases lying between them. Per germline, CDR1 MDHEN and CDR2 SYDVKM. The CDR3 nucleotides read TGTGCCAGCAGTTTGCACCCTCCAGGGCAGGTCTATGGCTACACCTTC. Translated: CASSLHPPGQVYGYTF.

The chain carries TRBV27 and TRBJ1-1; D perhaps matches TRBD1 (5 bases). Germline V gene data show CDR1 as MNHEY and CDR2 as SMNVEV (reference sequence). The V and J ends lost 6 bases and 0 bases respectively, with 11 bases between them. This CDR3 has 14 residues. The CDR3 sequence is CASSPGLMNTEAFF. The DNA of the CDR3 is TGTGCCAGCAGCCCGGGACTGATGAACACTGAAGCTTTCTTT.

The chain carries TRBV10-2 and TRBJ1-1; D unresolved. The germline V gene encodes CDR1 WSHSY and CDR2 SAAADI. V was clipped by 2 bases and J by 0 bases, with 7 bases between them. CDR3 size: 14 residues. The DNA of the CDR3 is TGCGCCAGCAGTGAGACACCGATGAACACTGAAGCTTTCTTT. It yields the protein CASSETPMNTEAFF.

The chain joins TRBV2 to TRBJ1-5, with unresolved D. The CDR3 length is 15 residues. The V gene lost 6 bases and the J gene lost 1 base, with 13 bases spanning the gap. The germline V gene has CDR1 SNHLY and CDR2 FYNNEI. CDR3 sequence (DNA): TGTGCCAGCAGGGTTGAGGGAGGCAGCAATCAGCCCCAGCATTTT. This sequence encodes CASRVEGGSNQPQHF.

This chain joins TRBV4-1 and TRBJ1-2; D is perhaps TRBD1 (5 bases). V shed 0 bases and J shed 4 bases, with 9 bases lying between them. The CDR3 is made up of 14 amino acids. From germline, CDR1 is MGHRA and CDR2 YSYEKL. The CDR3 protein is CASSQDQGTYGYTF. The CDR3 bases are TGCGCCAGCAGCCAAGATCAGGGAACCTATGGCTACACCTTC.

The CDR3 spells CASSLVGNPREQYF. CDR3 DNA: TGTGCCAGCAGCTTGGTTGGGAATCCGAGGGAGCAGTACTTC. The J gene is TRBJ2-7, the V gene TRBV5-4, with D unresolved. V was cut by 0 bases and J by 7 bases, with 14 bases left in between. CDR1 is SGHNT and CDR2 is YYREEE in the germline V gene (reference sequence). The CDR3 is 14 residues long.

The V call is TRBV5-1, the J call TRBJ2-7; D might be TRBD1 (5 bases). This CDR3 is 13 amino acids long. In germline, CDR1 is SGHRS, CDR2 YFSETQ. The ends were cut back, 0 bases at V and 3 bases at J, with 7 bases in the middle. DNA for the CDR3: TGCGCCAGCAGCTTGGGAACAGGCTACGAGCAGTACTTC. It translates to CASSLGTGYEQYF.

This chain uses TRBV6-5 with TRBJ1-1, with D possibly matching TRBD1 (5 bases). The CDR3 extends over 13 amino acids. V lost 5 bases to trimming and J lost 5 bases, with 12 bases between them. Germline CDR1 is MNHEY and CDR2 is SVGAGI. The CDR3 loop reads CASSNGGRTEAFF. In nucleotides, the CDR3 is TGTGCCAGCAGTAACGGGGGGAGGACTGAAGCTTTCTTT.

The V call is TRBV5-1, the J call TRBJ2-3, with no clear D. Germline-derived CDR1 and CDR2 are SGHRS and YFSETQ. The CDR3 is 13 amino acids. The germline V and J ends were trimmed by 4 bases and 4 bases, with 10 bases remaining between them. The CDR3 sequence is CASSRPGSDTQYF. Written as DNA, the CDR3 is TGCGCCAGCAGCCGACCCGGGTCAGATACGCAGTATTTT.

The chain recombines TRBV5-4 with TRBJ2-3, with D possibly matching TRBD1 (5 bases). Deletions cut 0 bases from V and 3 bases from J, with 23 bases between. The CDR3 runs 19 residues. Germline CDR1 is SGHNT and CDR2 is YYREEE (reference sequence). The CDR3 protein is CASSLARRTGQGRTDTQYF. CDR3 sequence (DNA): TGTGCCAGCAGCTTGGCCCGCCGAACCGGGCAGGGTCGTACAGATACGCAGTATTTT.

This clone is a singleton in its sample. V is TRBV20-1 and J is TRBJ2-5; D gene uncertain. Germline CDR1 DFQATT, CDR2 SNEGSKA (reference sequence). This CDR3 spans 11 amino acids. V was cut by 5 bases and J by 1 base, with 5 bases left in between. CDR3 DNA sequence: TGCAGTGCTCGTACCCAAGAGACCCAGTACTTC. Translation gives CSARTQETQYF.

The rearrangement links TRBV4-3 to TRBJ1-2; no reliable D call. The germline CDR1 and CDR2 sequences are LGHNA and YSLEER. The CDR3 contains 14 residues. Between the trimmed V and J ends, which lost 1 base and 5 bases, there was a span of 11 bases. In DNA, the CDR3 is TGCGCCAGCAGCCAAGGGACTGACCGTTATGGCTACACCTTC. It is translated as CASSQGTDRYGYTF.

This chain links TRBV11-3 with TRBJ2-2; TRBD1 matches 9 bases. Trimming removed 6 bases from V and 4 bases from J; junction bases left unmatched: 6. The CDR3 consists of 15 residues. Germline CDR1 is SGHNT and CDR2 is YENEEA. Here the CDR3 DNA reads TGTGCCAGCAGTCGAGGGACAGGGCCCACCGGGGAGCTGTTTTTT. It encodes CASSRGTGPTGELFF.

The chain joins TRBV7-9 to TRBJ1-1; possibly TRBD1 for D (5 bases). This CDR3 comprises 14 residues. CDR1 is SEHNR, CDR2 FQNEAQ, per germline (reference sequence). Trimming cost V 4 bases and J 1 base, with 10 bases left between them. CDR3 nucleotide sequence: TGTGCCAGCAGCTGGGGACCGCCGAACACTGAAGCTTTCTTT. Amino acids: CASSWGPPNTEAFF.

The genes are TRBV28 and TRBJ2-3, with D hard to call. The CDR3 is 12 amino acids. V lost 6 bases to trimming and J lost 6 bases, with 10 bases between them. Germline V gene sequence: CDR1 MDHEN, CDR2 SYDVKM. CDR3 residues: CASSDPGDTQYF. The CDR3 nucleotides are TGTGCCAGCAGCGATCCCGGGGATACGCAGTATTTT.